This record looks at one T cell receptor beta chain sequence and its context. J gave up 1 base and V 5 bases, and 2 bases lay outside the gene matches. Germline CDR1 reads MNHEY; CDR2 reads SMNVEV (reference sequence). The CDR3 is 14 residues long. In the authors' workflow: How many nucleated cells were present was estimated from reference gene primer amplification. Profiled with immunoSEQ multiplex PCR; TCRdb holds only in-frame clones, not every one. The DNA was the basis for D and trimming; V, J and clone size are from that table. The repertoire holds about 110,000 clones, with roughly 83% as singletons. The data belong to a study of blood T cell repertoires in COVID-19.

The V call is TRBV27, the J call TRBJ2-3, with 8 bases that match TRBD2. The TCR comes from a human donor in a cohort sampled during active COVID-19. The sample taken for sequencing was peripheral blood. CDR3 DNA sequence: TGTGCCAGCAGTCCGGGACTAGGCACAGATACGCAGTATTTT. It codes for CASSPGLGTDTQYF.